Each of the 25 T cell receptor beta chains below was sequenced from the same sample in a study of blood T cell repertoires in COVID-19. Some clones are missing from TCRdb's copy, which holds only in-frame ones; the method was immunoSEQ multiplex PCR. This table holds some 41,000 clones, about 86% found once. Sequenced: peripheral blood. These receptor sequences come from a woman aged 80 or older with active or convalescent COVID-19.

This clone has just one count. This chain uses TRBV5-1 with TRBJ1-1, with 7 bases fitting TRBD1. Germline V gene data show CDR1 as SGHRS and CDR2 as YFSETQ. The CDR3 runs to 14 residues. Trimming cost V 4 bases and J 6 bases; bases outside gene matches: 9. The CDR3 sequence is CASSPQGKRAEAFF. Here the CDR3 DNA reads TGCGCCAGCAGCCCACAGGGGAAAAGGGCTGAAGCTTTCTTT.

This chain joins TRBV6-1 and TRBJ1-1; possible D gene TRBD1, 5 bases. The V gene's germline CDR1 is MNHNS and CDR2 SASEGT. Trimming removed 3 bases at V and 6 bases at J, with 14 bases between. The CDR3 runs 14 residues. CDR3: CASSDINRLAEAFF. CDR3 in DNA: TGTGCCAGCAGTGACATCAACAGGTTGGCTGAAGCTTTCTTT.

Only a few counts were recorded for this clone. The chain couples TRBV5-1 to TRBJ2-2, with 7 bases identical to TRBD1. Germline loops: CDR1 SGHRS, CDR2 YFSETQ. The CDR3 length is 13 residues. J lost 0 bases, V lost 7 bases, and 0 bases had no gene match. The CDR3 spells CASGTANTGELFF. CDR3 sequence (DNA): TGCGCCAGCGGGACAGCGAACACCGGGGAGCTGTTTTTT.

V usage is TRBV28 and J usage is TRBJ1-2; D gene uncertain. CDR1 and CDR2 (germline): MDHEN, SYDVKM. V was pared by 3 bases and J by 5 bases, with 10 bases between. The CDR3 consists of 13 residues. CDR3 protein: CASSLNVRYGYTF. In nucleotides, the CDR3 is TGTGCCAGCAGTTTGAATGTCAGATATGGCTACACCTTC.

The chain has TRBV10-3 and TRBJ1-5; 8 bases map to TRBD1. Germline CDR1 and CDR2: ENHRY and SYGVKD. Trimming took 10 bases from V and 3 from J; bases not matched to a gene: 17. The CDR3 has 17 residues. CDR3 DNA sequence: TGTGCCACCAGACCTAAGACAGGGGCTGGGGACAATCAGCCCCAGCATTTT. Residues: CATRPKTGAGDNQPQHF.

The chain uses TRBV19 and TRBJ1-5; a possible D gene is TRBD1 (5 bases). Looked up from germline, CDR1 is LNHDA and CDR2 is SQIVND (reference sequence). V lost 7 bases, J lost 2 bases, and 15 bases lay in between. CDR3 length equals 15 residues. The CDR3 DNA reads TGTGCCAGTACCATAGCGGGCAGGGGCAATCAGCCCCAGCATTTT. Its protein is CASTIAGRGNQPQHF. The variable domain in full, with the rest retrieved from reference TRBV19 and TRBJ1-5, is DGGITQSPKYLFRKEGQNVTLSCEQNLNHDAMYWYRQDPGQGLRLIYYSQIVNDFQKGDIAEGYSVSREKKESFPLTVTSAQKNPTAFYLCASTIAGRGNQPQHFGDGTRLSIL.

The J gene is TRBJ1-3, the V gene TRBV19; TRBD1 matches 7 bases. The CDR3 spans 12 residues. Germline CDR1 reads LNHDA; CDR2 reads SQIVND (reference sequence). V gave up 10 bases and J gave up 4 bases; unmatched junction bases: 4. The chain's CDR3 is CATPGQGNTIYF. CDR3 bases: TGTGCCACCCCGGGACAGGGAAACACCATATATTTT. The full variable domain, in which reference TRBV19 and TRBJ1-3 provide the parts outside the CDR3, is DGGITQSPKYLFRKEGQNVTLSCEQNLNHDAMYWYRQDPGQGLRLIYYSQIVNDFQKGDIAEGYSVSREKKESFPLTVTSAQKNPTAFYLCATPGQGNTIYFGEGSWLTVV.

This clone was seen more than once but under ten times. The chain joins TRBV11-2 to TRBJ2-7; 7 bases map to TRBD2. Germline V gene sequence: CDR1 SGHAT, CDR2 FQNNGV. The V segment lost 1 base and the J segment 0 bases; nucleotides outside the gene matches: 6. The CDR3 consists of 16 residues. CDR3: CASSLAFQRGSYEQYF. The CDR3 DNA reads TGTGCCAGCAGCTTAGCCTTCCAGCGGGGCTCCTACGAGCAGTACTTC. Looking up the rest from reference TRBV11-2 and TRBJ2-7 gives the full variable domain: EAGVAQSPRYKIIEKRQSVAFWCNPISGHATLYWYQQILGQGPKLLIQFQNNGVVDDSQLPKDRFSAERLKGVDSTLKIQPAKLEDSAVYLCASSLAFQRGSYEQYFGPGTRLTVT.

Only a few counts were recorded for this clone. This sequence joins TRBV19 and TRBJ1-5; D possibly corresponds to TRBD1 (6 bases). Germline-derived CDR1 and CDR2 are LNHDA and SQIVND (reference sequence). Trimming pared 2 bases from V and 2 bases from J, leaving 13 bases between. This CDR3 contains 16 residues. DNA for the CDR3: TGTGCCAGTAGTATAACAGGGATAGTGGGCAATCAGCCCCAGCATTTT. As protein: CASSITGIVGNQPQHF. Complete variable domain (other parts from reference TRBV19 and TRBJ1-5): DGGITQSPKYLFRKEGQNVTLSCEQNLNHDAMYWYRQDPGQGLRLIYYSQIVNDFQKGDIAEGYSVSREKKESFPLTVTSAQKNPTAFYLCASSITGIVGNQPQHFGDGTRLSIL.

The count of this clone is one. V usage is TRBV30 and J usage is TRBJ2-1; TRBD2 aligns across 11 bases. V shed 6 bases, J shed 4 bases, and the junction held 11 bases outside the gene matches. The germline CDR1 and CDR2 sequences are GTSNPN and SVGIG (reference sequence). CDR3 length: 16 amino acids. The CDR3 loop reads CACTRSRLAGYNEQFF. The CDR3 nucleotides read TGTGCCTGTACAAGATCCCGACTAGCGGGGTACAATGAGCAGTTCTTC. Variable domain in full (rest from reference TRBV30 and TRBJ2-1): SQTIHQWPATLVQPVGSPLSLECTVEGTSNPNLYWYRQAAGRGLQLLFYSVGIGQISSEVPQNLSASRPQDRQFILSSKKLLLSDSGFYLCACTRSRLAGYNEQFFGPGTRLTVL.

The genes are TRBV5-1 and TRBJ1-3, with D possibly being TRBD1 (5 bases). CDR1 and CDR2 from the germline V gene are SGHRS and YFSETQ. With 4 bases removed from V and 0 bases from J, the gap between germline ends came to 14 bases. This CDR3 is built from 16 residues. The CDR3 is CASSEIGATSGNTIYF. CDR3 bases: TGCGCCAGCAGCGAGATAGGGGCGACCTCTGGAAACACCATATATTTT.

This rearrangement joins TRBV27 to TRBJ1-5; D perhaps matches TRBD1 (6 bases). The germline V and J ends were trimmed by 5 bases and 6 bases, with 17 bases remaining between them. Germline V gives CDR1 MNHEY, CDR2 SMNVEV (reference sequence). The CDR3 loop spans 15 amino acids. CDR3 region: CASSILTGTGQPQHF. CDR3 DNA: TGTGCCAGCAGTATCCTAACAGGGACCGGTCAGCCCCAGCATTTT.

The gene calls are TRBV7-8 and TRBJ1-1, with TRBD1 matching 7 bases. V dropped 6 bases and J dropped 1; count of bases not matched to a gene: 11. This CDR3 comprises 16 residues. CDR1 is SGHVS and CDR2 is FQNEAQ in the germline V gene. The CDR3 sequence is CASRKGQDPRNTEAFF. Written as DNA, the CDR3 is TGTGCCAGCAGAAAAGGACAGGACCCTAGGAACACTGAAGCTTTCTTT.

The gene calls are TRBV7-8 and TRBJ2-5, with 8 bases fitting TRBD2. Trimming at V came to 3 bases and at J to 3 bases, leaving 12 bases not matched to a gene. The CDR3 runs 17 residues. Per the germline V gene, CDR1 is SGHVS and CDR2 is FQNEAQ. As DNA, the CDR3 is TGTGCCAGCAGCTTTAAAACCGACGGGACTAGAAAAGAGACCCAGTACTTC. Encoded protein: CASSFKTDGTRKETQYF.

The chain links TRBV7-9 to TRBJ1-2; D is undetermined. The CDR3 runs 13 residues. Trimming removed 5 bases from V and 6 bases from J, with 13 bases in between. CDR1 is SEHNR, CDR2 FQNEAQ, per germline (reference sequence). CDR3 region: CASSEGWLDGYTF. CDR3 coding DNA: TGTGCCAGCAGCGAGGGTTGGCTGGATGGCTACACCTTC.

The rearrangement uses TRBV12-3 or TRBV12-4 and TRBJ2-5; 7 positions match TRBD1. The CDR3 consists of 13 residues. With 6 bases clipped from V and 5 bases from J, the junction kept 6 bases outside the gene matches. This chain's CDR3 is CASRRQGRETQYF. For the CDR3, the DNA is TGTGCCAGCAGACGACAGGGTCGGGAGACCCAGTACTTC.

This sequence joins TRBV9 and TRBJ2-2; TRBD2 aligns across 7 bases. Germline CDR1 is SGDLS and CDR2 is YYNGEE. The CDR3 has 17 residues. V was pared by 4 bases and J by 1 base, with 10 bases of the junction left unmatched. CDR3 sequence: CASSMTSRGGNTGELFF. The CDR3 nucleotides read TGTGCCAGCAGCATGACTAGCCGTGGGGGGAACACCGGGGAGCTGTTTTTT.

This chain uses TRBV6-5 with TRBJ1-6, with D unclear. Between the trimmed V and J ends, which lost 6 bases and 2 bases, there was a span of 5 bases. Looked up from germline, CDR1 is MNHEY and CDR2 is SVGAGI. CDR3 length: 13 residues. CDR3 in amino acids: CASRGTYNSPLHF. CDR3 sequence (DNA): TGTGCCAGCAGGGGCACCTATAATTCACCCCTCCACTTT.

The chain couples TRBV29-1 to TRBJ1-1; TRBD1 matches at 7 bases. Germline loops: CDR1 SQVTM, CDR2 ANQGSEA. This CDR3 has 16 amino acids. V lost 4 bases, J lost 2 bases, and 13 bases stayed unmatched. The CDR3: CSVARDSGLGNTEAFF. The CDR3 DNA follows: TGCAGCGTTGCAAGGGACAGCGGGCTGGGTAACACTGAAGCTTTCTTT. The variable domain in full, with the rest retrieved from reference TRBV29-1 and TRBJ1-1, is SAVISQKPSRDICQRGTSLTIQCQVDSQVTMMFWYRQQPGQSLTLIATANQGSEATYESGFVIDKFPISRPNLTFSTLTVSNMSPEDSSIYLCSVARDSGLGNTEAFFGQGTRLTVV.

The table lists this clone with a count of one. This sequence joins TRBV6-4 and TRBJ1-1; 8 bases are shared with TRBD1. The V segment lost 5 bases and the J segment 9 bases; nucleotides outside the gene matches: 11. The germline CDR1 and CDR2 sequences are MRHNA and SNTAGT. The length of the CDR3 is 14 residues. The DNA of the CDR3 is TGTGCCAGCAGTCTATACTACGGGACAGGAAAAGCTTTCTTT. It translates to CASSLYYGTGKAFF.

The chain links TRBV24-1 to TRBJ1-1, with 7 bases lining up with TRBD1. The junction had 1 base not matched to a gene; V was cut back by 4 bases and J by 3 bases. The CDR3 loop spans 13 amino acids. Germline CDR1 KGHDR, CDR2 SFDVKD. CDR3 bases: TGTGCCACCAGTGAAGACAGGGACACTGAAGCTTTCTTT. Translated: CATSEDRDTEAFF.

The V and J genes are TRBV7-9 and TRBJ1-1; 11 bases are a match to TRBD1. There are 14 residues in the CDR3. Germline trimming cut 4 bases from V and 7 bases from J; bases unmatched to any gene: 5. Germline values: CDR1 SEHNR, CDR2 FQNEAQ (reference sequence). The CDR3 reads CASSYGQGAGEAFF. CDR3 coding DNA: TGTGCCAGCAGCTATGGACAGGGGGCAGGTGAAGCTTTCTTT.

The chain couples TRBV19 to TRBJ1-4; 7 bases map to TRBD1. Germline-derived CDR1 and CDR2 are LNHDA and SQIVND (reference sequence). After removal of 4 bases from V and 0 bases from J, the junction contained 5 bases not matched to a gene. The CDR3 extends over 16 amino acids. For the CDR3, the DNA is TGTGCCAGTAGTAAGGGACAGACTGCAACTAATGAAAAACTGTTTTTT. This codes for CASSKGQTATNEKLFF.

The chain recombines TRBV20-1 with TRBJ1-1; 7 positions agree with TRBD1. V lost 3 bases, J lost 0 bases, and 4 bases stayed unmatched. This CDR3 contains 14 residues. Per germline, CDR1 DFQATT and CDR2 SNEGSKA (reference sequence). The CDR3 DNA reads TGCAGTGCTAGTAGGGGACAGATGAACACTGAAGCTTTCTTT. Translation gives CSASRGQMNTEAFF.

The chain uses TRBV2 and TRBJ1-1; D uncertain. This CDR3 is built from 14 residues. Germline V gene sequence: CDR1 SNHLY, CDR2 FYNNEI. Trimming pared 5 bases from V and 1 base from J, leaving 11 bases between. The CDR3 bases are TGTGCCAGCAGTCCCCTCCACTCGAACACTGAAGCTTTCTTT. Residues: CASSPLHSNTEAFF. Full variable domain (outside the CDR3, taken from reference TRBV2 and TRBJ1-1): EPEVTQTPSHQVTQMGQEVILRCVPISNHLYFYWYRQILGQKVEFLVSFYNNEISEKSEIFDDQFSVERPDGSNFTLKIRSTKLEDSAMYFCASSPLHSNTEAFFGQGTRLTVV.